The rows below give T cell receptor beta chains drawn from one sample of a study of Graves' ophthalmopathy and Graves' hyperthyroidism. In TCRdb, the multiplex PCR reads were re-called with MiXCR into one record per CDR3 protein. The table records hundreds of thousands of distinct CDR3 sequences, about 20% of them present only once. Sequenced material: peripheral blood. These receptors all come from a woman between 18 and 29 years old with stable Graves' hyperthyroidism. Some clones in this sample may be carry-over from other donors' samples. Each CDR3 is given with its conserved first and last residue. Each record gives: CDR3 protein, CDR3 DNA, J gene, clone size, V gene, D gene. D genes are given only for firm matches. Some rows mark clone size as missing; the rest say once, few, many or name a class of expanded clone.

CDR3aa: CASSVTGNSNQPQHF
CDR3nt: TGTGCCAGCAGCGTTACGGGGAATAGCAATCAGCCCCAGCATTTT
j_gene: TRBJ1-5
abundance: many
v_gene: TRBV9
d_gene: .

CDR3aa: CSASWGEGAAFF
CDR3nt: TGCAGTGCTAGTTGGGGAGAGGGGGCGGCTTTCTTT
j_gene: TRBJ1-1
abundance: .
v_gene: TRBV20-1
d_gene: TRBD1

CDR3aa: CASSLTHGEKLFF
CDR3nt: TGCGCCAGCAGCCTCACACACGGTGAAAAACTGTTTTTT
j_gene: TRBJ1-4
abundance: .
v_gene: TRBV4-1
d_gene: .

CDR3aa: CASSPGDRDSRETQYF
CDR3nt: TGTGCCAGCAGCCCAGGGGACAGGGATTCACGGGAGACCCAGTACTTC
j_gene: TRBJ2-5
abundance: few
v_gene: TRBV12-3/TRBV12-4
d_gene: TRBD1

CDR3aa: CSAWGLGDTIYF
CDR3nt: TGCAGTGCTTGGGGCCTTGGAGACACCATATATTTT
j_gene: TRBJ1-3
abundance: many
v_gene: TRBV20-1
d_gene: .

CDR3aa: CASSVLTGNTGELFF
CDR3nt: TGTGCCAGCAGCGTACTGACAGGGAACACCGGGGAGCTGTTTTTT
j_gene: TRBJ2-2
abundance: many
v_gene: TRBV6-1
d_gene: .

CDR3aa: CASSRDYLETQYF
CDR3nt: TGTGCCAGCAGTAGGGACTATTTGGAGACCCAGTACTTC
j_gene: TRBJ2-5
abundance: many
v_gene: TRBV6-1
d_gene: TRBD2

CDR3aa: CSAAGGPPSSYEQYF
CDR3nt: TGCAGTGCTGCTGGCGGGCCCCCGAGCTCCTACGAGCAGTACTTC
j_gene: TRBJ2-7
abundance: .
v_gene: TRBV20-1
d_gene: .

CDR3aa: CASSLKWGGTEQYF
CDR3nt: TGTGCCAGCAGCCTAAAGTGGGGTGGTACCGAGCAGTACTTC
j_gene: TRBJ2-7
abundance: many
v_gene: TRBV7-2
d_gene: .

CDR3aa: CAWSVSRQGRVNTEAFF
CDR3nt: TGTGCCTGGAGTGTTTCCCGACAGGGCAGGGTGAACACTGAAGCTTTCTTT
j_gene: TRBJ1-1
abundance: many
v_gene: TRBV30
d_gene: TRBD1

CDR3aa: CASSLGLGPLTEAFF
CDR3nt: TGCGCCAGCAGCCTGGGCCTGGGACCGCTCACTGAAGCTTTCTTT
j_gene: TRBJ1-1
abundance: few
v_gene: TRBV5-1
d_gene: .

CDR3aa: CAWSAQSNQPQHF
CDR3nt: TGTGCCTGGAGTGCACAGAGTAATCAGCCCCAGCATTTT
j_gene: TRBJ1-5
abundance: .
v_gene: TRBV30
d_gene: .

CDR3aa: CASSLGRPSNQPQHF
CDR3nt: TGTGCCAGCAGTCTCGGACGGCCTAGCAATCAGCCCCAGCATTTT
j_gene: TRBJ1-5
abundance: many
v_gene: TRBV6-5
d_gene: .

CDR3aa: CASNQGGAAYEQYF
CDR3nt: TGTGCCAGTAACCAGGGGGGCGCTGCCTACGAGCAGTACTTC
j_gene: TRBJ2-7
abundance: many
v_gene: TRBV7-8
d_gene: .

CDR3aa: CASRPRGHEQYF
CDR3nt: TGTGCCAGCAGGCCCAGGGGGCACGAGCAGTACTTC
j_gene: TRBJ2-7
abundance: once
v_gene: TRBV2
d_gene: TRBD1

CDR3aa: CASRFGGATGGELFF
CDR3nt: TGTGCCAGCAGATTCGGGGGAGCGACTGGCGGGGAGCTGTTTTTT
j_gene: TRBJ2-2
abundance: many
v_gene: TRBV12-3/TRBV12-4
d_gene: .

CDR3aa: CASSFSGNYEQYF
CDR3nt: TGTGCCAGCAGTTTCTCCGGGAACTACGAGCAGTACTTC
j_gene: TRBJ2-7
abundance: many
v_gene: TRBV28
d_gene: .

CDR3aa: CASSYSGGESYEQYF
CDR3nt: TGTGCCAGCAGTTACTCGGGCGGGGAATCCTACGAGCAGTACTTC
j_gene: TRBJ2-7
abundance: many
v_gene: TRBV6-5
d_gene: .

CDR3aa: CASSEQVDTEAFF
CDR3nt: TGTGCCAGCAGTGAACAGGTCGACACTGAAGCTTTCTTT
j_gene: TRBJ1-1
abundance: .
v_gene: TRBV2
d_gene: .

CDR3aa: CASGGGHHFTEAFF
CDR3nt: TGTGCCAGCGGGGGGGGGCACCACTTCACTGAAGCTTTCTTT
j_gene: TRBJ1-1
abundance: few
v_gene: TRBV6-1
d_gene: .

CDR3aa: CASSLTGGYTEAFF
CDR3nt: TGTGCCAGCAGCTTAACGGGGGGTTACACTGAAGCTTTCTTT
j_gene: TRBJ1-1
abundance: many
v_gene: TRBV11-1
d_gene: .

CDR3aa: CASTVDEDYGYTF
CDR3nt: TGTGCCAGCACCGTCGATGAGGACTATGGCTACACCTTC
j_gene: TRBJ1-2
abundance: many
v_gene: TRBV6-2/TRBV6-3
d_gene: .

CDR3aa: CASSPGTSGGPQETQYF
CDR3nt: TGTGCCAGCAGCCCCGGGACTAGCGGGGGACCCCAAGAGACCCAGTACTTC
j_gene: TRBJ2-5
abundance: many
v_gene: TRBV11-2
d_gene: TRBD2

CDR3aa: CASSTLARLAGGETQYF
CDR3nt: TGTGCCAGCAGTACCTTAGCCCGACTAGCGGGAGGAGAGACCCAGTACTTC
j_gene: TRBJ2-5
abundance: many
v_gene: TRBV28
d_gene: TRBD2

CDR3aa: CASSMEGQTQGNTIYF
CDR3nt: TGCGCCAGCAGCATGGAGGGACAGACACAGGGAAACACCATATATTTT
j_gene: TRBJ1-3
abundance: many
v_gene: TRBV5-1
d_gene: TRBD1

CDR3aa: CSARDRATGAGELFF
CDR3nt: TGCAGTGCTAGAGATCGGGCTACGGGGGCCGGGGAGCTGTTTTTT
j_gene: TRBJ2-2
abundance: many
v_gene: TRBV20-1
d_gene: .

CDR3aa: CSAKQGARDTGELFF
CDR3nt: TGCAGTGCTAAACAGGGGGCGCGCGACACCGGGGAGCTGTTTTTT
j_gene: TRBJ2-2
abundance: .
v_gene: TRBV20-1
d_gene: TRBD1

CDR3aa: CASSRGTARRQYF
CDR3nt: TGTGCCAGCAGTCGCGGGACAGCCAGGCGGCAGTACTTC
j_gene: TRBJ2-7
abundance: .
v_gene: TRBV27
d_gene: .

CDR3aa: CASSLLGYTEAFF
CDR3nt: TGCGCCAGCAGCTTACTTGGGTACACTGAAGCTTTCTTT
j_gene: TRBJ1-1
abundance: many
v_gene: TRBV5-1
d_gene: .

CDR3aa: CASFTENTEAFF
CDR3nt: TGTGCCAGTTTTACAGAGAACACTGAAGCTTTCTTT
j_gene: TRBJ1-1
abundance: .
v_gene: TRBV19
d_gene: .

CDR3aa: CASSARQGLGNQPQHF
CDR3nt: TGTGCCAGCAGTGCTCGACAGGGTTTGGGCAATCAGCCCCAGCATTTT
j_gene: TRBJ1-5
abundance: many
v_gene: TRBV6-1
d_gene: TRBD1

CDR3aa: CSAQDSPYEQYF
CDR3nt: TGCAGTGCACAGGACAGCCCCTACGAGCAGTACTTC
j_gene: TRBJ2-7
abundance: many
v_gene: TRBV20-1
d_gene: .